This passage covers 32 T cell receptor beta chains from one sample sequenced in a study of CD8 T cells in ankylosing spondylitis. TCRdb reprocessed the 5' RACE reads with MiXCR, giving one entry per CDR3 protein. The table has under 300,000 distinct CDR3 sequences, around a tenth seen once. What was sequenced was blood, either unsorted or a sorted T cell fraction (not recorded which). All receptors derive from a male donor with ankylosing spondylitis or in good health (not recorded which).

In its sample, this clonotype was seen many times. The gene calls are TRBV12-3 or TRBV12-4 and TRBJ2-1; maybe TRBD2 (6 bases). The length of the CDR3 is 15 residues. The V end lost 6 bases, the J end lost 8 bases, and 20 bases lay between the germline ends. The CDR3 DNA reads TGTGCCAGCAGCCCGGACTACCCGGGGAATGATGAGCAGTTCTTC. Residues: CASSPDYPGNDEQFF.

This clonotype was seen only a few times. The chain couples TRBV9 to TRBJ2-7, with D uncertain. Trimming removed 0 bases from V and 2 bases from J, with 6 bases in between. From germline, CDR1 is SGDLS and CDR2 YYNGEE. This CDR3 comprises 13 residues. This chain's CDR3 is CASSVGAPYEQYF. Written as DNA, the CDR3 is TGTGCCAGCAGCGTAGGGGCCCCCTACGAGCAGTACTTC.

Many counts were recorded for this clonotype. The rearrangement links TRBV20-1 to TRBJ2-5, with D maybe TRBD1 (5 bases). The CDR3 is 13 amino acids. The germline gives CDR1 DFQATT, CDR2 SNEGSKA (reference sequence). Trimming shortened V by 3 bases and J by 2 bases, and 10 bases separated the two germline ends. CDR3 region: CSARDTRQETQYF. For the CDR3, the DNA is TGCAGTGCTAGGGACACCAGACAAGAGACCCAGTACTTC.

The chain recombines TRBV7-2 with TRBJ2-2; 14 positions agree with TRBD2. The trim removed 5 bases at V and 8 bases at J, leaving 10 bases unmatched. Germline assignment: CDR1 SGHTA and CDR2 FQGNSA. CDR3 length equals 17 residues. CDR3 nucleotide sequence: TGTGCCAGCAGCCCTCGACTAGCGGGGGGGCTTTTGGGGGAGCTGTTTTTT. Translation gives CASSPRLAGGLLGELFF.

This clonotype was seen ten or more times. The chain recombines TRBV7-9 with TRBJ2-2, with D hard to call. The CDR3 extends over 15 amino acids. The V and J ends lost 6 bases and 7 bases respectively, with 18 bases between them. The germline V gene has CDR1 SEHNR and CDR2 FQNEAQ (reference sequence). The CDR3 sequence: CASSSRAFDRGELFF. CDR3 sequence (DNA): TGTGCCAGCAGTTCTCGGGCTTTCGACCGCGGGGAGCTGTTTTTT.

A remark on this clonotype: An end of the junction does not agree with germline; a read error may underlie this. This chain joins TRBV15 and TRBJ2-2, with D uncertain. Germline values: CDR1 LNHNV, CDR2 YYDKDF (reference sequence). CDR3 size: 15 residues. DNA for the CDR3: TGTGTCACCAGCAGAGATAGGTTGAGCACCGGGGAGCTGTTTTTT. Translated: CVTSRDRLSTGELFF.

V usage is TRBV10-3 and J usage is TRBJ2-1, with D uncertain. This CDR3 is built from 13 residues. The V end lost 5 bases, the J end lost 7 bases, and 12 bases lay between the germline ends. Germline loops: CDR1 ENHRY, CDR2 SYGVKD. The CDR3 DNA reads TGTGCCATCAGTTCCGATCCCATAAATGAGCAGTTCTTC. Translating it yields CAISSDPINEQFF.

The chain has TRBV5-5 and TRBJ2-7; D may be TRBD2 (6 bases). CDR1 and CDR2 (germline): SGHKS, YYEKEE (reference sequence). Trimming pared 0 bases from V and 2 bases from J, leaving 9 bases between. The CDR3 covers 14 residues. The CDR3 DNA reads TGTGCCAGCAGCTTGGAGGCGGGGCCCTACGAGCAGTACTTC. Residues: CASSLEAGPYEQYF.

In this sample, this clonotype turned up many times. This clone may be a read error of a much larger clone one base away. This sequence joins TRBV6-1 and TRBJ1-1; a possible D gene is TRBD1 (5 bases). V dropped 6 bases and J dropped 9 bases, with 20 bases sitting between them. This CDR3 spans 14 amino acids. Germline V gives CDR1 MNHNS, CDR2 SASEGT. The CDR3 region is CASSCPSGDVQAFF. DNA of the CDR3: TGTGCCAGCAGCTGCCCCTCGGGGGATGTTCAAGCTTTCTTT.

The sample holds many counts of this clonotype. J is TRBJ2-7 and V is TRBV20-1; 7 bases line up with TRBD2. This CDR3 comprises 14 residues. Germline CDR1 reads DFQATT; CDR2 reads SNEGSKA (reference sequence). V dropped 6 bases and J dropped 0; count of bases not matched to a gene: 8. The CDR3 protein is CSAGSGMNSYEQYF. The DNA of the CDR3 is TGCAGTGCAGGGAGCGGGATGAACTCCTACGAGCAGTACTTC.

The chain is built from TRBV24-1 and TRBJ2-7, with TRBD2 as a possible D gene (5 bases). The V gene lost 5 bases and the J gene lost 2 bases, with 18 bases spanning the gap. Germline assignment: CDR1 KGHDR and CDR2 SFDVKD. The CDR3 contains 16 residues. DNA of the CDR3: TGTGCCACCAGTGTTCGGGAACACGTTATTCCCTACGAGCAGTACTTC. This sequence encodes CATSVREHVIPYEQYF.

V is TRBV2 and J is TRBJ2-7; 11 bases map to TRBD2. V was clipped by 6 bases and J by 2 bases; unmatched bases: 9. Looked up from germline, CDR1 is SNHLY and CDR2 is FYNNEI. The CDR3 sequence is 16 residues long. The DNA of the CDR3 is TGTGCCAGCAGGGGACTAGCGGCAACAAAACCCTACGAGCAGTACTTC. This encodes CASRGLAATKPYEQYF.

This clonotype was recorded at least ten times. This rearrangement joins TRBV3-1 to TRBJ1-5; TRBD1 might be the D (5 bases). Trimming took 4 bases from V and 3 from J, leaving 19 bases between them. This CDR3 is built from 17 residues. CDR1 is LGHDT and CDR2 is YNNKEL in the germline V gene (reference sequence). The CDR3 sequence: CASSRDSTLKVNQPQHF. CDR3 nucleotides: TGTGCCAGCAGCCGCGACAGTACCCTAAAGGTCAATCAGCCCCAGCATTTT.

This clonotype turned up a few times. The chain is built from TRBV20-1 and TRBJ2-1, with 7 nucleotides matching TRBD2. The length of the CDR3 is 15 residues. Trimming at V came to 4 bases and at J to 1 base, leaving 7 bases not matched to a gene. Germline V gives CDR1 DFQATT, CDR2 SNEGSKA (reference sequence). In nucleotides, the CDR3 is TGCAGTGCTAATTTGGCTAGCGGTTCCTACAATGAGCAGTTCTTC. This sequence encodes CSANLASGSYNEQFF.

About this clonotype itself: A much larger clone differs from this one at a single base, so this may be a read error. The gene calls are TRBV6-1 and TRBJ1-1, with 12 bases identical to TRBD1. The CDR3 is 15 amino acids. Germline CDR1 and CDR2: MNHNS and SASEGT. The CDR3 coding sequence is TGTGTCAGCAGTGGGGGACAGGGGGCGCGAACTGAAGCTTTCTTT. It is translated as CVSSGGQGARTEAFF.

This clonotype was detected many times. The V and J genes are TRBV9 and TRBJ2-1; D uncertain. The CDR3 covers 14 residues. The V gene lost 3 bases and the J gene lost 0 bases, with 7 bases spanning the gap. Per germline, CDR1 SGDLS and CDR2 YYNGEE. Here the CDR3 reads CASSGASSYNEQFF. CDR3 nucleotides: TGTGCCAGCAGCGGAGCCAGCTCCTACAATGAGCAGTTCTTC.

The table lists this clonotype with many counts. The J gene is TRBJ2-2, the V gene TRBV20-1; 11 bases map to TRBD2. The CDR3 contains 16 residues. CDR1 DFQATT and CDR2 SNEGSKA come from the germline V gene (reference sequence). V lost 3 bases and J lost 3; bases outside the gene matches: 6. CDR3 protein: CSARPLAGGDTGELFF. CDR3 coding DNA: TGCAGTGCTAGGCCATTAGCGGGAGGGGACACCGGGGAGCTGTTTTTT.

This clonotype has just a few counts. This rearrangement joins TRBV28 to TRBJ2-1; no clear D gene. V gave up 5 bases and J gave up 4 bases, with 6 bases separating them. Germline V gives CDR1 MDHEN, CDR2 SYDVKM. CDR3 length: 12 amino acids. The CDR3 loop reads CASSTHYNEQFF. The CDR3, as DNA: TGTGCCAGCAGTACCCATTACAATGAGCAGTTCTTC.

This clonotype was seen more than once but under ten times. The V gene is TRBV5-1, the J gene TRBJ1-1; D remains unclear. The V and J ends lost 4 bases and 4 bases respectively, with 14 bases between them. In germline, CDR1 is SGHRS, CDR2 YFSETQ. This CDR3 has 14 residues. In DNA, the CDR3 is TGCGCCAGCAGCGAACGGGGAGGTAGCACTGAAGCTTTCTTT. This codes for CASSERGGSTEAFF.

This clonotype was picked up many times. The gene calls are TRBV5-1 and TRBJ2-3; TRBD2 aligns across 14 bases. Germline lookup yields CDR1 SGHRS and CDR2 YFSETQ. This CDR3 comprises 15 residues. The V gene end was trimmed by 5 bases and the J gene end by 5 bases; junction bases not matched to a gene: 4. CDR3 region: CASRTSGGVGDTQYF. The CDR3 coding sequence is TGCGCCAGCAGGACTAGCGGGGGGGTTGGAGATACGCAGTATTTT.

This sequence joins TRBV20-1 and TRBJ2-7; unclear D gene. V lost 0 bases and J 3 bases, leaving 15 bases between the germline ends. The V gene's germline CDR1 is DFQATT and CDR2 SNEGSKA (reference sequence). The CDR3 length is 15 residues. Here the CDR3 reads CSAREARNLNYEQYF. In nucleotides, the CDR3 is TGCAGTGCTAGAGAGGCAAGAAATCTAAACTACGAGCAGTACTTC.

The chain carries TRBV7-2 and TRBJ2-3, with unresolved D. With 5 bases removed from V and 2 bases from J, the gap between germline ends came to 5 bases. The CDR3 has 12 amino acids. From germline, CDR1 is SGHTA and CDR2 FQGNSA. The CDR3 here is CASSAHTDTQYF. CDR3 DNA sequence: TGTGCCAGCAGCGCCCACACAGATACGCAGTATTTT. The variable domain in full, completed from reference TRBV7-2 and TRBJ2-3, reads GAGVSQSPSNKVTEKGKDVELRCDPISGHTALYWYRQSLGQGLEFLIYFQGNSAPDKSGLPSDRFSAERTGGSVSTLTIQRTQQEDSAVYLCASSAHTDTQYFGPGTRLTVL.

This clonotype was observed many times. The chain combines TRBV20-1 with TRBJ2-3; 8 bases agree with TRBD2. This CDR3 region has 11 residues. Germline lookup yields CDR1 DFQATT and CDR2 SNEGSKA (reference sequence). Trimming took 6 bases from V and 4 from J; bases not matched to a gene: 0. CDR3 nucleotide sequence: TGCAGTGCCGGGGGGGCAGATACGCAGTATTTT. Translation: CSAGGADTQYF.

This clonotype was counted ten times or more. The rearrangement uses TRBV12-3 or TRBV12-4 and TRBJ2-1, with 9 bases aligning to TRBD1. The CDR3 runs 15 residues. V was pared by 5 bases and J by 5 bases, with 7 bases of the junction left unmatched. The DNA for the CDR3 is TGTGCCAGCAGTCCCGGGACAGGGTATAACAATGAGCAGTTCTTC. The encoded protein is CASSPGTGYNNEQFF.

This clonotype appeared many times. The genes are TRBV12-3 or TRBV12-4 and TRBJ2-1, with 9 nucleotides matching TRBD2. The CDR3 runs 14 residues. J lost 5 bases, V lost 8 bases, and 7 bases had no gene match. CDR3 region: CASEVAGAHNEQFF. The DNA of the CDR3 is TGTGCCAGCGAGGTAGCGGGAGCCCACAATGAGCAGTTCTTC.

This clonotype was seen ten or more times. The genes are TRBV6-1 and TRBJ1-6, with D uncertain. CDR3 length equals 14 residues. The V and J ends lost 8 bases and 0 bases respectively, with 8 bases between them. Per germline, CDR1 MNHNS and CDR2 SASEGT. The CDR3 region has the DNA TGTGCCAGCCAATTTAGCTCCTATAATTCACCCCTCCACTTT. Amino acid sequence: CASQFSSYNSPLHF.

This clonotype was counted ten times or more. CDR3 in amino acids: CATSDSSRDSQETQYF. Written as DNA, the CDR3 is TGTGCCACCAGTGACTCATCCCGGGACAGCCAAGAGACCCAGTACTTC. The chain uses TRBV24-1 and TRBJ2-5, with TRBD1 identical over 7 bases. The CDR3 sequence is 16 residues long. With V trimmed by 4 bases and J by 1 base, 8 bases remained unmatched. Germline V gene lookup returns CDR1 KGHDR and CDR2 SFDVKD.

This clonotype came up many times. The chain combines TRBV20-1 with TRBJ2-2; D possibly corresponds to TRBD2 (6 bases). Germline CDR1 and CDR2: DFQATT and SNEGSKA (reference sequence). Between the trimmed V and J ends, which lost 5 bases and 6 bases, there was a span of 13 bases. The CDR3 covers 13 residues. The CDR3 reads CSAPGSRAGELFF. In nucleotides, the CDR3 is TGCAGTGCTCCCGGGAGTCGGGCCGGGGAGCTGTTTTTT.

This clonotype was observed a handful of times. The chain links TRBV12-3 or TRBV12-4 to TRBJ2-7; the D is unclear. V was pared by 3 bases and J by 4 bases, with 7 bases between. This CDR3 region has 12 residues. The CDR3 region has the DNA TGTGCCAGCAGTTTTCAGGCGTACGAGCAGTACTTC. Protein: CASSFQAYEQYF.

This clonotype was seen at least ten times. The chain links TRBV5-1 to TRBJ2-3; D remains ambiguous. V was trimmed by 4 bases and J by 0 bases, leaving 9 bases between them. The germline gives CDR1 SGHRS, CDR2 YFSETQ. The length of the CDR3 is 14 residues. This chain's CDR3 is CASSPFHSTDTQYF. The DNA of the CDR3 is TGCGCCAGCAGCCCTTTTCACAGCACAGATACGCAGTATTTT. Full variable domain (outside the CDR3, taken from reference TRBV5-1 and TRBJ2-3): KAGVTQTPRYLIKTRGQQVTLSCSPISGHRSVSWYQQTPGQGLQFLFEYFSETQRNKGNFPGRFSGRQFSNSRSEMNVSTLELGDSALYLCASSPFHSTDTQYFGPGTRLTVL.

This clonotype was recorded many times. The CDR3 DNA follows: TGTGCCAGCAGTGATACGGGGGGCACCTACAATGAGCAGTTCTTC. Translated: CASSDTGGTYNEQFF. The V and J genes are TRBV2 and TRBJ2-1, with D maybe TRBD2 (7 bases). CDR1 SNHLY and CDR2 FYNNEI come from the germline V gene. The CDR3 covers 15 residues. V dropped 3 bases and J dropped 2 bases, with 11 bases sitting between them.

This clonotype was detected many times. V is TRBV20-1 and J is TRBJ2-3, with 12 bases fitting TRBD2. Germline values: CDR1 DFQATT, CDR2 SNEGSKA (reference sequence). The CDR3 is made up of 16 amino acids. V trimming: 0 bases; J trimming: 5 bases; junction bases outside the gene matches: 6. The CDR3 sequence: CSAREASGGVRDTQYF. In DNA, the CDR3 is TGCAGTGCTAGAGAGGCTAGCGGGGGGGTCAGAGATACGCAGTATTTT.